This T cell receptor (beta chain) was observed in a study of cytomegalovirus exposure and HLA in healthy donors. Study-level findings and limits: Under in vitro conditions, a few CMV-associated chains were confirmed as specific for CMV antigens. Presence/absence comparisons presumed near-even sequencing depth among donors.

Trimming took 0 bases from V and 0 from J, leaving 11 bases between them. Per germline, CDR1 MGHRA and CDR2 YSYEKL. The CDR3 covers 16 residues. In regard to this clone: Antigen: not known.

Amplification used 60 Vbeta primers and 13 Jbeta primers. Repertoires were generated with immunoSEQ multiplex PCR, while TCRdb's copy carries only in-frame clones and drops some. The sample has roughly 180,000 clones; approximately 81% are singletons. Input material: PBMCs. The chain recombines TRBV4-1 with TRBJ1-2; no reliable D call. This clonotype was obtained from a female donor in good health and CMV-seronegative. CDR3 in DNA: TGCGCCAGCAGCCAAGAGGCGACCCTAGCTAACTATGGCTACACCTTC. Its translation: CASSQEATLANYGYTF.